The clone carrying this TCR beta chain was recorded at least ten times. Its antigen is currently unknown. This sample was included in a study of blood T cells in healthy people across ages. Study-level information: Roughly one uniquely barcoded beta molecule per two T cells was captured. Findings and caveats of the study: Donor CMV status, an unknown factor, possibly confounded changes in expanded clonotypes. With unsorted PBMCs, a conclusive comparison of naive versus antigen-experienced cells was not possible. Strong correlation was found linking TCR beta diversity to naive T cell percentage.

With a J-beta primer mix and a sample-barcoded 5' primer, a second PCR ran about 7 to 12 cycles. In TCRdb, the 5' RACE reads were re-called with MiXCR into one record per CDR3 protein. The data hold fewer than 800,000 distinct CDR3 sequences, with about 34% observed a single time. Germline CDR1 SGHRS, CDR2 YFSETQ. The CDR3 extends over 14 amino acids. With 0 bases removed from V and 3 bases from J, the gap between germline ends came to 9 bases. The genes are TRBV5-1 and TRBJ2-5; a possible D gene is TRBD1 (5 bases). The material sequenced was blood. The TCR originated in an elderly woman in good health. The CDR3 DNA reads as TGCGCCAGCAGCTTGGAGGCAGGGAAAGAGACCCAGTACTTC. It yields the protein CASSLEAGKETQYF. Together with reference TRBV5-1 and TRBJ2-5, the CDR3 gives the full variable domain: KAGVTQTPRYLIKTRGQQVTLSCSPISGHRSVSWYQQTPGQGLQFLFEYFSETQRNKGNFPGRFSGRQFSNSRSEMNVSTLELGDSALYLCASSLEAGKETQYFGPGTRLLVL.